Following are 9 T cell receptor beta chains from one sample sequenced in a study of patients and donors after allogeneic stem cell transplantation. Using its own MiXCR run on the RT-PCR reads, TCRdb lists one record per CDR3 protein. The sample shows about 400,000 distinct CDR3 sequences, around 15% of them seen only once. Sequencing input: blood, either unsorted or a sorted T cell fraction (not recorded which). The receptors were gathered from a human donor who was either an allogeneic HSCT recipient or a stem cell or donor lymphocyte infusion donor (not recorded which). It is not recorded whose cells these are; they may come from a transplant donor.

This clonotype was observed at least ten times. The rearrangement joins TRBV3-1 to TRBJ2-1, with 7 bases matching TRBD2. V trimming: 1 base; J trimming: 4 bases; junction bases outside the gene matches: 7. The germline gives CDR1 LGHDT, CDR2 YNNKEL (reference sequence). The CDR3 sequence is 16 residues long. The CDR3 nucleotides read TGTGCCAGCAGCCAAGTCGGGACTAAAGCTTACAATGAGCAGTTCTTC. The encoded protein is CASSQVGTKAYNEQFF.

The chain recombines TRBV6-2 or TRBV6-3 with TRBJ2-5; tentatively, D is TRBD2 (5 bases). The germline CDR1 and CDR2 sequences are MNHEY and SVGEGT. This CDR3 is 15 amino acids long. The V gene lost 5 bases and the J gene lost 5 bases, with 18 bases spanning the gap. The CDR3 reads CASSRLSAFGETQYF. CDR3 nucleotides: TGTGCCAGCAGTCGCCTTAGCGCATTCGGGGAGACCCAGTACTTC.

CDR3: CASNGDGYGYTF. For the CDR3, the DNA is TGTGCCAGCAATGGAGATGGCTATGGCTACACCTTC. The gene calls are TRBV2 and TRBJ1-2; no clear D gene. Germline V gene lookup returns CDR1 SNHLY and CDR2 FYNNEI. Deletions cut 7 bases from V and 4 bases from J, with 10 bases between. The CDR3 runs to 12 residues.

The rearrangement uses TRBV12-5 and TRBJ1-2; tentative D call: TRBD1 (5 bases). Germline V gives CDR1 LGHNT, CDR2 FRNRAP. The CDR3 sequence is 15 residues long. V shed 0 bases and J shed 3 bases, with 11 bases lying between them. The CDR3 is CASGLVGRGDYGYTF. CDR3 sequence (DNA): TGTGCTAGTGGTTTGGTAGGGCGGGGCGACTATGGCTACACCTTC.

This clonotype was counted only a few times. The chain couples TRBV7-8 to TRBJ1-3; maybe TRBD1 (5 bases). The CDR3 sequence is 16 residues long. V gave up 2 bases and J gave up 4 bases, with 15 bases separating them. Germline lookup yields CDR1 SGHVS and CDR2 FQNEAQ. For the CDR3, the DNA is TGTGCCAGCAGCTTACTGGGGCAGGCGTCAGGAAACACCATATATTTT. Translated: CASSLLGQASGNTIYF. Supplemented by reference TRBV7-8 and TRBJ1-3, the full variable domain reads GAGVSQSPRYKVAKRGQDVALRCDPISGHVSLFWYQQALGQGPEFLTYFQNEAQLDKSGLPSDRFFAERPEGSVSTLKIQRTQQEDSAVYLCASSLLGQASGNTIYFGEGSWLTVV.

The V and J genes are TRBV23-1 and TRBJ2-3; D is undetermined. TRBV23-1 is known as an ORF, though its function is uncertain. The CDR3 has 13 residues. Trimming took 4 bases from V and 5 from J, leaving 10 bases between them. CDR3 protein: CASSRLIKDTQYF. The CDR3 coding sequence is TGCGCCAGCAGTCGCTTAATAAAAGATACGCAGTATTTT.

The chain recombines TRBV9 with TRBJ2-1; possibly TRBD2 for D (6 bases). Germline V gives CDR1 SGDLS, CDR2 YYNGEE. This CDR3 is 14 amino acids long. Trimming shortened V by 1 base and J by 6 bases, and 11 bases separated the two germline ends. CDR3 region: CASSVSPAGNEQFF. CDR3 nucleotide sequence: TGTGCCAGCAGCGTATCCCCAGCGGGCAATGAGCAGTTCTTC. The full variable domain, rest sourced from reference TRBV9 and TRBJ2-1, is DSGVTQTPKHLITATGQRVTLRCSPRSGDLSVYWYQQSLDQGLQFLIQYYNGEERAKGNILERFSAQQFPDLHSELNLSSLELGDSALYFCASSVSPAGNEQFFGPGTRLTVL.

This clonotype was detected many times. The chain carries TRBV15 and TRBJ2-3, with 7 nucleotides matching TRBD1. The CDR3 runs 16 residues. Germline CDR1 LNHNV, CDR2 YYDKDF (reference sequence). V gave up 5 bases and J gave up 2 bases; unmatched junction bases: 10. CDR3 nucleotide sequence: TGTGCCACCAGCCACCGGGACAGACTCTTCACAGATACGCAGTATTTT. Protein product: CATSHRDRLFTDTQYF.

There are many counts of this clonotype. The CDR3 DNA follows: TGTGCCAGCAGTTTAATGGGGAAGGGCACAGATACGCAGTATTTT. Protein product: CASSLMGKGTDTQYF. The chain links TRBV27 to TRBJ2-3; D uncertain. V was pared by 2 bases and J by 1 base, with 10 bases between. The CDR3 is made up of 15 amino acids. Germline V gene lookup returns CDR1 MNHEY and CDR2 SMNVEV (reference sequence).